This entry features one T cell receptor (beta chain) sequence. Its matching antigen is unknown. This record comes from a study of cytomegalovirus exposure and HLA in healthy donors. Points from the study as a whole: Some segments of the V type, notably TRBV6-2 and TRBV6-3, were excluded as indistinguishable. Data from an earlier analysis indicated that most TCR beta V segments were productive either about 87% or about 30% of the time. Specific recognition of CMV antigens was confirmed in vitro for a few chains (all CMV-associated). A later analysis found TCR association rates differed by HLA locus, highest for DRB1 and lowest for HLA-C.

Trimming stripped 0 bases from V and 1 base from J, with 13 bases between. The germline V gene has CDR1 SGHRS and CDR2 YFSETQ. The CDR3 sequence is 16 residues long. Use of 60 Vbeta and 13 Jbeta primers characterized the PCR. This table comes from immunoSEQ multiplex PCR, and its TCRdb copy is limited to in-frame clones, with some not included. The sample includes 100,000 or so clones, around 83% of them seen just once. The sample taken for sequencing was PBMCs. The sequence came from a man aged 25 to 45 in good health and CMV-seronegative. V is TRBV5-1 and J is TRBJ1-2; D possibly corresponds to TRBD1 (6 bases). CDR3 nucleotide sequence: TGCGCCAGCAGCTTGGGTCAGGGGAACATTAACTATGGCTACACCTTC. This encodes CASSLGQGNINYGYTF.